This T cell receptor beta chain comes out of a study of cytomegalovirus exposure and HLA in healthy donors. The germline CDR1 and CDR2 sequences are MNHEY and SVGAGI. Trimming pared 6 bases from V and 5 bases from J, leaving 19 bases between. CDR3 length equals 15 residues. It was with 60 Vbeta and 13 Jbeta primers that the PCR ran. Sequenced by immunoSEQ multiplex PCR; TCRdb stores in-frame clones only, minus some. The specimen's table records 130,000 or so clones. Input material: PBMCs. The sequence came from a woman aged 40 to 50 in good health and CMV-seronegative. The chain couples TRBV6-5 to TRBJ1-1, with D hard to call. Here the CDR3 reads CASSRGTRDLTEAFF. CDR3 bases: TGTGCCAGCAGCCGGGGAACCCGCGACTTGACTGAAGCTTTCTTT.